This note documents a single TCR beta chain sequence. This receptor's antigen is unknown. Qualities for individual bases were not recorded, and no much larger clone is one base off. This sample was included in a study of blood T cell repertoires in COVID-19 (dated by TCRdb to between 2020 and 2021). A note on the overall study: Collaborator samples came from the United States, Italy and Spain and covered acute and convalescent phases of COVID-19. The material from the prospective study consisted of cDNA or gDNA derived from T cells, B-cell-depleted T cells, or PBMCs. The dataset comprised deeply sampled blood TCRbeta repertoires from subjects exposed to, actively infected with, or recovered from COVID-19. The repertoires were released in a freely available public database intended as a resource for research on the immune response to SARS-CoV-2. Samples came from the ongoing ImmuneRACE study (first 160 participants) plus 1,254 subjects from 6 global collaborators. Nearly every sample came with metadata listing a de-identified subject ID, COVID-19 status, age in years and sex. Where available, HLA class I and class II types were obtained from metadata supplied by the sample provider rather than from assay-based typing.

Samples from volunteer blood donors who had recovered from COVID-19 were contributed by a second Seattle source. Whole blood was collected in K2EDTA tubes by collaborating institutions according to the institutions' own protocols. For TCRbeta analysis, collaborator samples were shipped as frozen whole blood, as isolated PBMCs, or as DNA extracted from either sample type. TCRbeta CDR3 regions were amplified from genomic DNA using the immunoSEQ Assay, a bias-controlled multiplex PCR. In the source study's methods: Nucleated cell counts per sample were estimated from amplification of reference gene primers within the assay. To quantify the absolute abundance of each unique TCRbeta CDR3 rearrangement, sequence reads were collapsed and filtered. Productive Simpson clonality was computed per sample as the square root of Simpson's diversity index over productive rearrangements. TCRdb retrieved this table from immuneACCESS and kept in-frame rearrangements only. Not all clones are present; in checked studies, unresolved V genes account for under half, and no reason is known for the remainder. Clone size and V and J calls were adopted from that table, with D and trimming inferred from the DNA. The sample table contains fewer than 350,000 clones; only one count was recorded for 75% to 90% of them. 2% to 2.5% of the sample comes from the top ten.

Findings and caveats that apply to the study as a whole: How much clinical and demographic metadata was included differed by source and by participant, and the metadata was provided uncurated.

V is clipped by 3 bases and J by 2 bases, and the sequence between their germline boundaries is 12 bases long. The CDR3 starts with the cysteine, ends with the phenylalanine, and has 14 residues. Only the CDR3 DNA stays, 42 bases, in frame from base 1. CDR1 DFQATT and CDR2 SNEGSKA were looked up in the germline V gene (reference sequence). This TCR was recovered from a woman aged 25 to 39 who had recovered from COVID-19. The chain couples TRBV20-1 to TRBJ2-3; the D gene lacks a confident call. What was sequenced was peripheral blood. The CDR3 sequence is CSASGHPPTDTQYF. Read as DNA, the sequence is TGCAGTGCTAGTGGGCATCCACCCACAGATACGCAGTATTTT.